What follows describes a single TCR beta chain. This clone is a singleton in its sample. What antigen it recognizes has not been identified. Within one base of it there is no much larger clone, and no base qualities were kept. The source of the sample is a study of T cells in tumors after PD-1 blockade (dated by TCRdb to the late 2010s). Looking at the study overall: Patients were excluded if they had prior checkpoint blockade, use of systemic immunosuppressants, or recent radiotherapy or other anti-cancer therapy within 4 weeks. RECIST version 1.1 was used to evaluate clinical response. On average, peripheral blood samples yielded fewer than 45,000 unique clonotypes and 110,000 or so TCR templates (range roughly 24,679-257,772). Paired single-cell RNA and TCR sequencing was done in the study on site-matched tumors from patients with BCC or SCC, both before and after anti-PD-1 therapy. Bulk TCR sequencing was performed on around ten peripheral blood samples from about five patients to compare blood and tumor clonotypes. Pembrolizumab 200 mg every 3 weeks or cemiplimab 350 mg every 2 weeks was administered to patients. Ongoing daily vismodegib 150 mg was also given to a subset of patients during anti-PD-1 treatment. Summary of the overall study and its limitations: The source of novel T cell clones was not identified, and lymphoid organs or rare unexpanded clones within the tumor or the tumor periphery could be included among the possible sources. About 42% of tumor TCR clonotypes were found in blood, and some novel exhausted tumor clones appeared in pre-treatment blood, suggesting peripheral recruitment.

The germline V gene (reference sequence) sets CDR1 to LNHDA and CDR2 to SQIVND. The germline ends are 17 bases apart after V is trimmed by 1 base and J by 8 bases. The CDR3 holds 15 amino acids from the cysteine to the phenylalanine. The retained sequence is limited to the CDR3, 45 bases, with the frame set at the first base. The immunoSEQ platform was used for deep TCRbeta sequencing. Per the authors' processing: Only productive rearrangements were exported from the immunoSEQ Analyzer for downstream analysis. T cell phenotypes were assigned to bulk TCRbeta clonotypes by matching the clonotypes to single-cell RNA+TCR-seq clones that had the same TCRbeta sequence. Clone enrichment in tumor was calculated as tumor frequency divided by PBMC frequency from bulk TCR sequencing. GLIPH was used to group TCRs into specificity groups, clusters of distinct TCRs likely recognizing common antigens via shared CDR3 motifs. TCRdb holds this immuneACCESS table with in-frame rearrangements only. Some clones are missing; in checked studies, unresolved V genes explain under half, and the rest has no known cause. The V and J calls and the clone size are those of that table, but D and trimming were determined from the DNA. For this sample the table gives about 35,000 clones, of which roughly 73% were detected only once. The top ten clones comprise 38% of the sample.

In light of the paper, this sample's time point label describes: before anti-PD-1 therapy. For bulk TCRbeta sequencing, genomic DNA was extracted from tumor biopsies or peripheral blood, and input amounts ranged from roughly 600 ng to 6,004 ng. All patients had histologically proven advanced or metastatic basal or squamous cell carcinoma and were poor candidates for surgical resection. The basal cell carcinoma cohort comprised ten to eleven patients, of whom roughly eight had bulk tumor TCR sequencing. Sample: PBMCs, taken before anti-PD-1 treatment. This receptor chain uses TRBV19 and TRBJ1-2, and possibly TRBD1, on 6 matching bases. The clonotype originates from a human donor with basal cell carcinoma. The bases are TGTGCCAGTAGTATAGCCCCTCGAGGAACAGGGGGCTACACCTTC. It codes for CASSIAPRGTGGYTF.